The rows below give T cell receptor beta chains drawn from one sample of a study of blood T cell repertoires in COVID-19. Data came from immunoSEQ multiplex PCR; TCRdb stores just in-frame clones and leaves some out. The sample has about 48,000 clones, about three quarters seen once. Sequenced input: peripheral blood. These receptors originate from a human donor with active or convalescent COVID-19. The donor label of this sample is uncertain. Each CDR3 is given with its conserved first and last residue. Fields, in order: V gene, J gene, clone size, D gene, CDR3 DNA, CDR3 protein. D genes are given only for firm matches. For some rows the clone size is stated as once, few or many, or as a class when expanded; others skip it.

TRBV7-8,TRBJ2-7,.,.,TGTGCCAGCAGCTTAGCGCCAACAGGGGAGCAGTACTTC,CASSLAPTGEQYF
TRBV11-1,TRBJ2-1,.,TRBD2,TGTGCCAGCAGCTCGGGGGGGCCGGGTCGTGATGAGCAGTTCTTC,CASSSGGPGRDEQFF
TRBV6-6,TRBJ1-4,once,.,TGTGCCAGCAGTTACTCCTCAGGGATCAATGAAAAACTGTTTTTT,CASSYSSGINEKLFF
TRBV7-9,TRBJ1-4,.,.,TGTGCCAGCAGCTTTCTTTCGGCACTCGGACTTGAAAAACTGTTTTTT,CASSFLSALGLEKLFF
TRBV5-1,TRBJ1-1,few,.,TGCGCCAGCAGCTCCCCGACAGGGAACACTGAAGCTTTCTTT,CASSSPTGNTEAFF
TRBV5-1,TRBJ2-7,.,.,TGCGCCAGCAGCTTGGATACAGATTCCTACGAGCAGTACTTC,CASSLDTDSYEQYF
TRBV28,TRBJ1-3,once,TRBD1,TGTGCCAGCACCGGGACAGGGGGTATCAACACCATATATTTT,CASTGTGGINTIYF
TRBV4-1,TRBJ1-3,.,.,TGCGCCACCAGCCACGGCGGGGGGGGACTCTCTGGAAACACCATATATTTT,CATSHGGGGLSGNTIYF
TRBV5-3,TRBJ2-7,once,TRBD1,TGTGCCATTAATTCCGGGACAGGGATTTCCTACGAGCAGTACTTC,CAINSGTGISYEQYF
TRBV6-5,TRBJ1-1,.,.,TGTGCCAGCAGCGCAGGGGCGGGCGGCACTGAAGCTTTCTTT,CASSAGAGGTEAFF
TRBV9,TRBJ2-7,.,TRBD2,TGTGCCAGCAGCGCAGGGACTAGCGGGACTCGGTTAACCTACGAGCAGTACTTC,CASSAGTSGTRLTYEQYF
TRBV19,TRBJ2-3,once,.,TGTGCCAGTAGGCTTCGGCGGGGTAGCACAGATACGCAGTATTTT,CASRLRRGSTDTQYF
TRBV29-1,TRBJ2-7,once,.,TGCAGCGTTTGCTCAGGGATGGGCTACGAGCAGTACTTC,CSVCSGMGYEQYF
TRBV5-1,TRBJ2-4,.,TRBD2,TGCGCCAGCAGCTTGGCGACTAGCGACAAAAACATTCAGTACTTC,CASSLATSDKNIQYF
TRBV25-1,TRBJ2-1,few,TRBD1,TGTGCCAGCAGTCCGAGCTCCGGGACAGGGGGTTTCAATGAGCAGTTCTTC,CASSPSSGTGGFNEQFF
TRBV19,TRBJ1-4,.,.,TGTGCCAGTAGTATAAAGGCGGGACTCATTAATGAAAAACTGTTTTTT,CASSIKAGLINEKLFF
TRBV5-1,TRBJ1-4,.,.,TGCGCCAGCAGCAGCTGGGGGCCTCAAGGATCTAATGAAAAACTGTTTTTT,CASSSWGPQGSNEKLFF
TRBV6-5,TRBJ1-2,once,TRBD1,TGTGCCAGCAGTTATTCGGGACAGGGGTATGGCTACACCTTC,CASSYSGQGYGYTF
TRBV6-1,TRBJ2-1,.,.,TGTGCCAGCAGTGAAGGGGGCAACTCCTACAATGAGCAGTTCTTC,CASSEGGNSYNEQFF
TRBV19,TRBJ2-3,.,.,TGTGCCAGTCCTAGAACCACAGATACGCAGTATTTT,CASPRTTDTQYF
TRBV4-1,TRBJ1-4,.,TRBD1,TGCGCCAGCAGCCAGGACAGGGTGGGAGAAAAACTGTTTTTT,CASSQDRVGEKLFF
TRBV2,TRBJ1-6,.,.,TGTGCCAGCAGTGTCACGTCAGGGGTCTATAATTCACCCCTCCACTTT,CASSVTSGVYNSPLHF
TRBV19,TRBJ2-7,few,TRBD2,TGTGCCAGTAGTACCCAAGCGGGAGGCTCTTCCTACGAGCAGTACTTC,CASSTQAGGSSYEQYF
TRBV19,TRBJ1-5,few,.,TGTGCCAGTTTGCCAGCGGGCAATCAGCCCCAGCATTTT,CASLPAGNQPQHF
TRBV15,TRBJ2-1,few,TRBD2,TGTGCCACCAGCAGCTCTAGCGGGAGCTCCTACAATGAGCAGTTCTTC,CATSSSSGSSYNEQFF
TRBV15,TRBJ2-5,.,.,TGTGCCACCAGCACCCCGGGACACTTGCAAGAGACCCAGTACTTC,CATSTPGHLQETQYF
TRBV6-5,TRBJ1-4,.,TRBD1,TGTGCCAGCCGCCAACAGGGGGAGAAGAAAAAACTGTTTTTT,CASRQQGEKKKLFF
TRBV5-1,TRBJ1-6,.,TRBD1,TGCGCCAGCAGCTCCACAGGGGGTTTTAATTCACCCCTCCACTTT,CASSSTGGFNSPLHF
TRBV30,TRBJ1-3,.,.,TGTGCCTGGAGTGTTATAGGAGGAGGAAACACCATATATTTT,CAWSVIGGGNTIYF
TRBV24-1,TRBJ2-5,once,.,TGTGCCACCAGTGATTTGGACACTGAGACCCAGTACTTC,CATSDLDTETQYF
TRBV11-3,TRBJ2-6,.,TRBD1,TGTGCCAGCAGCTTACTTTCCGGGACAGGGGAAGCCGGGGCCAACGTCCTGACTTTC,CASSLLSGTGEAGANVLTF
TRBV5-1,TRBJ2-3,.,TRBD2,TGCGCCAGCAGCTTGAGGCTAGCGGGAGATACGCAGTATTTT,CASSLRLAGDTQYF